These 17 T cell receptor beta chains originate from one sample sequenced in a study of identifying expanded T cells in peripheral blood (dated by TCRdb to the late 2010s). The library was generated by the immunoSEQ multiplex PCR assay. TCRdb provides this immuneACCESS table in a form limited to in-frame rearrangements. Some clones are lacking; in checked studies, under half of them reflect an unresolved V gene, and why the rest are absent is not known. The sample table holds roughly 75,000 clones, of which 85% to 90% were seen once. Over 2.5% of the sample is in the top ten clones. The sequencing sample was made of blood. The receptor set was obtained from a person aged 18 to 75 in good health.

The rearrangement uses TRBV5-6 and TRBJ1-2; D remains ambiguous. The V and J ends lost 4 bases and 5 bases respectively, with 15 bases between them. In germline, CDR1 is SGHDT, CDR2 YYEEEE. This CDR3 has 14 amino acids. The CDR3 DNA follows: TGTGCCAGCAGCCTCCCGGACGGCCTTTATGGCTACACCTTC. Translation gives CASSLPDGLYGYTF.

In DNA, the CDR3 is TGTGCCAGCAGAAAACTAGTCTCAGATACGCAGTATTTT. It encodes CASRKLVSDTQYF. The V call is TRBV2, the J call TRBJ2-3, with D maybe TRBD2 (5 bases). The CDR3 sequence is 13 residues long. Germline CDR1 is SNHLY and CDR2 is FYNNEI. V lost 6 bases and J lost 4, with 11 bases in between.

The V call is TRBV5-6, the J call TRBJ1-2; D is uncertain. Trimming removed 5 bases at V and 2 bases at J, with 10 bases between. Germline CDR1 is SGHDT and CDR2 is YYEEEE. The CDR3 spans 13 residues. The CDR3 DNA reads TGTGCCAGCAGTCCAGCCTCGAACTATGGCTACACCTTC. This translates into CASSPASNYGYTF.

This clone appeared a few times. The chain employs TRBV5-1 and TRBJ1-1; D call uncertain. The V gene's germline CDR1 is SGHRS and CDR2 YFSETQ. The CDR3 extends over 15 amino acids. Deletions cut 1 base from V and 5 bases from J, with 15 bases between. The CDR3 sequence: CASSLKTTGDTEAFF. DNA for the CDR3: TGCGCCAGCAGCTTGAAGACGACGGGTGATACTGAAGCTTTCTTT.

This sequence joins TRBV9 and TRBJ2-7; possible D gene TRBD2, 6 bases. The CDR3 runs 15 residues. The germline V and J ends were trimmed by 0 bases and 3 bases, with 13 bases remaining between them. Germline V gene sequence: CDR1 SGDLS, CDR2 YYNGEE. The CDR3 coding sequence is TGTGCCAGCAGCGTAGGTGGCCAGGAGGGCTACGAGCAGTACTTC. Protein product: CASSVGGQEGYEQYF.

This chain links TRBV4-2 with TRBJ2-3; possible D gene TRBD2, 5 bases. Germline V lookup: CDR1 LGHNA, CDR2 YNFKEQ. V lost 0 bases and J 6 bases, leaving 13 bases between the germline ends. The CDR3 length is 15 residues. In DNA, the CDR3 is TGTGCCAGCAGCCAAGAACGAGGGTTCCACGATACGCAGTATTTT. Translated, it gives CASSQERGFHDTQYF.

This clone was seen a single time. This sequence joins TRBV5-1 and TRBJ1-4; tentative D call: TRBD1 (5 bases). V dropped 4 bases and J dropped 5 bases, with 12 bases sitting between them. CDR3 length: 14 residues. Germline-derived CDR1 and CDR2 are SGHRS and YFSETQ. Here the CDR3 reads CASSPLGDNEKLFF. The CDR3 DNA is TGCGCCAGCAGCCCCCTAGGGGACAATGAAAAACTGTTTTTT.

CDR3 in DNA: TGTGCCAGTAGTATAAGCCACGGCACCGGGGAGCTGTTTTTT. This gives the protein CASSISHGTGELFF. The chain employs TRBV19 and TRBJ2-2; D is ambiguous. The V gene lost 2 bases and the J gene lost 4 bases, with 8 bases spanning the gap. Germline V gene data show CDR1 as LNHDA and CDR2 as SQIVND (reference sequence). CDR3 length: 14 amino acids.

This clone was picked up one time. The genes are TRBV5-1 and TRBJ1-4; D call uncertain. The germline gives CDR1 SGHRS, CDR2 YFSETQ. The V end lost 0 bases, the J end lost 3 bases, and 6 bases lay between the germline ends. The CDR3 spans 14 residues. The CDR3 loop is CASSLERPNEKLFF. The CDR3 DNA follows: TGCGCCAGCAGCTTGGAGCGACCTAATGAAAAACTGTTTTTT.

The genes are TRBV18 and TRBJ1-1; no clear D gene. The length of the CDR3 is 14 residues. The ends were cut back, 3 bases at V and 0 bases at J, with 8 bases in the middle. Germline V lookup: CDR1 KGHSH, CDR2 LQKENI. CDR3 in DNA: TGTGCCAGCTCACCGGCCAATATGAACACTGAAGCTTTCTTT. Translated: CASSPANMNTEAFF.

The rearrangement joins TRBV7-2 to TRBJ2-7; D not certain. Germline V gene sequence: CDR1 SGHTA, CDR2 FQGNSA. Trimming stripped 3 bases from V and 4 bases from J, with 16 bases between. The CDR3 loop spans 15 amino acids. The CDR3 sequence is CASSLGDPDLYEQYF. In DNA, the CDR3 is TGTGCCAGCAGCTTGGGCGATCCCGACCTTTACGAGCAGTACTTC.

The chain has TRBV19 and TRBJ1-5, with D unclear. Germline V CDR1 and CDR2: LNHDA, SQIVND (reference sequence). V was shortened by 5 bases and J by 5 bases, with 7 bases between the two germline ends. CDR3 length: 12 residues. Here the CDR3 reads CASSVRDQPQHF. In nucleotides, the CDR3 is TGTGCCAGTAGTGTCCGAGATCAGCCCCAGCATTTT.

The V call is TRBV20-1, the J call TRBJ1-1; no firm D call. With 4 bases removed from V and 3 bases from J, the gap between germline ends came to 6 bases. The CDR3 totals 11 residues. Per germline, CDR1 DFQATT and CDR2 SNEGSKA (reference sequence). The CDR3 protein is CSATPDTEAFF. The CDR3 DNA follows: TGCAGTGCTACGCCGGACACTGAAGCTTTCTTT.

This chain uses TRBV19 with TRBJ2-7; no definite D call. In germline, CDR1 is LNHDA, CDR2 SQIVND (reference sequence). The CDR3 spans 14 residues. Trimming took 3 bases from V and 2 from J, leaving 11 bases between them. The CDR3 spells CASSISQVTYEQYF. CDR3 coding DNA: TGTGCCAGTAGTATCAGTCAGGTTACCTACGAGCAGTACTTC.

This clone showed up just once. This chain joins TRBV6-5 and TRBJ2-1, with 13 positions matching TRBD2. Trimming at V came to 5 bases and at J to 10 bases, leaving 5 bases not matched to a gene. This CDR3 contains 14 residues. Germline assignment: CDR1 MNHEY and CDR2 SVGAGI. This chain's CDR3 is CASSRTSGSGEQFF. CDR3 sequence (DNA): TGTGCCAGCAGTCGGACTAGCGGGAGTGGCGAGCAGTTCTTC.

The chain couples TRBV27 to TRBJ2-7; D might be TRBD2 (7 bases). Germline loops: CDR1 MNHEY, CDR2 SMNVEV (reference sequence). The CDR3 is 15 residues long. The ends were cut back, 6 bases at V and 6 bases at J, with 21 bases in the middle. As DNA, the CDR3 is TGTGCCAGCAGCCTTGGGGGGAGCGGGACACGCGAGCAGTACTTC. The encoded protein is CASSLGGSGTREQYF.

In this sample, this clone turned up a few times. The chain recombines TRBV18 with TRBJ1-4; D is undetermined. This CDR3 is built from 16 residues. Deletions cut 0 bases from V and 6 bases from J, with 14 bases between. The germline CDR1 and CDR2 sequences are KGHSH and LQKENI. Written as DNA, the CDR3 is TGTGCCAGCTCACCACCCATGTTAGACTCACATGAAAAACTGTTTTTT. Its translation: CASSPPMLDSHEKLFF. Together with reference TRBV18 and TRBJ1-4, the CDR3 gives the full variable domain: NAGVMQNPRHLVRRRGQEARLRCSPMKGHSHVYWYRQLPEEGLKFMVYLQKENIIDESGMPKERFSAEFPKEGPSILRIQQVVRGDSAAYFCASSPPMLDSHEKLFFGSGTQLSVL.